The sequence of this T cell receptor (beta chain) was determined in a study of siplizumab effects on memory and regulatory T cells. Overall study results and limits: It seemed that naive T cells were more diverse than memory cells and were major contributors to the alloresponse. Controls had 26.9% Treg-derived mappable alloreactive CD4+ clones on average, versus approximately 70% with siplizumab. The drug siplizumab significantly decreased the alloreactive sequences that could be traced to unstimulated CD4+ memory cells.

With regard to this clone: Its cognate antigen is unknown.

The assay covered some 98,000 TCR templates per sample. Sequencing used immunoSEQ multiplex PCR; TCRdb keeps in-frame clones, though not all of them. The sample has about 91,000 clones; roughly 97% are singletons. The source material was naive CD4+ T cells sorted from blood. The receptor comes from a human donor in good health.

In nucleotides, the CDR3 is TGTGCCAGCAGCCTACAGGGTTCAGCGAACACCGGGGAGCTGTTTTTT. It yields the protein CASSLQGSANTGELFF. The rearrangement links TRBV7-3 to TRBJ2-2, with D perhaps TRBD1 (6 bases). Trimming removed 5 bases from V and 0 bases from J, with 13 bases in between. CDR3 length: 16 residues. Per the germline V gene, CDR1 is SGHTA and CDR2 is FQGTGA.